This passage covers 29 T cell receptor beta chains from one sample sequenced in a study of T cell repertoires in ileal Crohn's disease. Profiled with immunoSEQ multiplex PCR; TCRdb holds only in-frame clones, not every one. This sample carries about 16,000 clones, around nine tenths of them seen once, and the ten largest clones take around 5.4%. The specimen sequenced was ileal tissue. The receptors were sampled from an adult with Crohn's disease.

There are a few counts of this clone. The genes are TRBV11-2 and TRBJ2-5, with D possibly TRBD1 on 6 matching bases. Deletions cut 2 bases from V and 2 bases from J, with 18 bases between. The CDR3 is made up of 17 amino acids. The germline V gene encodes CDR1 SGHAT and CDR2 FQNNGV. The CDR3 nucleotides are TGTGCCAGCAGCTTACGAGGGACACCAAGCCTACAAGAGACCCAGTACTTC. Translation: CASSLRGTPSLQETQYF.

The V gene is TRBV30, the J gene TRBJ1-4; D is unclear. This CDR3 is built from 14 residues. Trimming removed 0 bases at V and 1 base at J, with 6 bases between. Germline V gene sequence: CDR1 GTSNPN, CDR2 SVGIG (reference sequence). The CDR3 reads CAWSVRGTNEKLFF. CDR3 DNA sequence: TGTGCCTGGAGTGTCCGAGGAACTAATGAAAAACTGTTTTTT.

The genes are TRBV19 and TRBJ2-2; weak D call: TRBD2 (6 bases). Per germline, CDR1 LNHDA and CDR2 SQIVND (reference sequence). The CDR3 totals 13 residues. Trimming pared 5 bases from V and 13 bases from J, leaving 17 bases between. Here the CDR3 reads CASSGQTRERLFF. CDR3 nucleotides: TGTGCCAGTAGTGGTCAGACGCGGGAAAGGCTGTTTTTT.

The chain combines TRBV7-2 with TRBJ2-1; D not certain. V lost 2 bases to trimming and J lost 0 bases, with 8 bases between them. The CDR3 sequence is 15 residues long. From germline, CDR1 is SGHTA and CDR2 FQGNSA. Written as DNA, the CDR3 is TGTGCCAGCAGCTTACAGTTTAACTCCTACAATGAGCAGTTCTTC. This encodes CASSLQFNSYNEQFF.

The V and J genes are TRBV7-3 and TRBJ2-2, with a possible D match to TRBD1 (6 bases). V gave up 5 bases and J gave up 7 bases, with 11 bases separating them. Germline CDR1 reads SGHTA; CDR2 reads FQGTGA. The CDR3 is 13 residues long. CDR3 sequence reads: CASSPGQHGELFF. In DNA, the CDR3 is TGTGCCAGCAGCCCAGGACAGCACGGGGAGCTGTTTTTT.

This sequence joins TRBV28 and TRBJ2-2, with D perhaps matching TRBD2 (6 bases). Trimming removed 6 bases from V and 3 bases from J, with 14 bases in between. The CDR3 is 15 amino acids. Germline lookup yields CDR1 MDHEN and CDR2 SYDVKM. CDR3 in DNA: TGTGCCAGCAGCTCCCAACTAGCTTACACCGGGGAGCTGTTTTTT. This translates into CASSSQLAYTGELFF.

The chain joins TRBV18 to TRBJ2-5; D may be TRBD2 (6 bases). The length of the CDR3 is 14 residues. The V gene lost 0 bases and the J gene lost 7 bases, with 12 bases spanning the gap. Germline CDR1 KGHSH, CDR2 LQKENI. The CDR3, as DNA: TGTGCCAGCTCACCACCGAGTCTGGGGGGGACCCAGTACTTC. It yields the protein CASSPPSLGGTQYF.

CDR3 sequence reads: CASSTGRNTIYF. The CDR3 region has the DNA TGTGCCAGTAGTACAGGGCGAAACACCATATATTTT. V gene TRBV19 combines with J gene TRBJ1-3; TRBD1 is a possible D gene (5 bases). This CDR3 spans 12 amino acids. CDR1 and CDR2 (germline): LNHDA, SQIVND (reference sequence). V shed 4 bases and J shed 5 bases, with 6 bases lying between them. Supplemented by reference TRBV19 and TRBJ1-3, the full variable domain reads DGGITQSPKYLFRKEGQNVTLSCEQNLNHDAMYWYRQDPGQGLRLIYYSQIVNDFQKGDIAEGYSVSREKKESFPLTVTSAQKNPTAFYLCASSTGRNTIYFGEGSWLTVV.

This clone was seen just once. This rearrangement joins TRBV6-1 to TRBJ1-1; D not certain. Trimming took 5 bases from V and 1 from J, leaving 8 bases between them. The CDR3 extends over 13 amino acids. CDR1 MNHNS and CDR2 SASEGT come from the germline V gene. CDR3 sequence: CASSLFGNTEAFF. DNA for the CDR3: TGTGCCAGCAGTCTCTTCGGGAACACTGAAGCTTTCTTT.

V usage is TRBV11-2 and J usage is TRBJ2-1, with 11 bases matching TRBD2. CDR1 is SGHAT, CDR2 FQNNGV, per germline. The CDR3 extends over 15 amino acids. J was trimmed by 4 bases and V by 4 bases; bases with no gene match: 3. The CDR3 region is CASSSGLAGYNEQFF. CDR3 in DNA: TGTGCCAGCAGCTCCGGACTAGCGGGTTACAATGAGCAGTTCTTC.

This rearrangement joins TRBV10-3 to TRBJ2-3; 7 bases are shared with TRBD2. This CDR3 spans 15 amino acids. V lost 3 bases, J lost 7 bases, and 10 bases stayed unmatched. Germline CDR1 and CDR2: ENHRY and SYGVKD. The CDR3 sequence is CAISDPDRGGYTQYF. CDR3 DNA: TGTGCCATCAGTGATCCGGACCGGGGAGGGTATACGCAGTATTTT.

This clone was recorded once. The chain combines TRBV28 with TRBJ1-2, with 9 bases matching TRBD1. CDR1 and CDR2 (germline): MDHEN, SYDVKM. This CDR3 spans 13 amino acids. V gave up 8 bases and J gave up 5 bases; unmatched junction bases: 6. The CDR3 DNA reads TGTGCCAGCGGACAGGGGAACCTATATGGCTACACCTTC. This gives the protein CASGQGNLYGYTF.

A single count supports this clone. The chain employs TRBV10-1 and TRBJ2-3, with 8 bases identical to TRBD1. CDR3 length: 12 residues. Germline CDR1 is WNHNN and CDR2 is SYGVQD (reference sequence). V was pared by 6 bases and J by 6 bases, with 2 bases of the junction left unmatched. In DNA form, the CDR3 reads TGCGCCAGCAGCCGACAGGGGGATACGCAGTATTTT. Its protein is CASSRQGDTQYF.

This chain uses TRBV5-5 with TRBJ2-1; 7 bases map to TRBD1. This CDR3 has 11 residues. The junction had 1 base not matched to a gene; V was cut back by 4 bases and J by 9 bases. Germline CDR1 reads SGHKS; CDR2 reads YYEKEE (reference sequence). The CDR3 DNA reads TGTGCCAGCAGCCGACAGGGTGAGCAGTTCTTC. This encodes CASSRQGEQFF.

The chain couples TRBV30 to TRBJ2-1, with 11 nucleotides matching TRBD2. Germline V gene lookup returns CDR1 GTSNPN and CDR2 SVGIG (reference sequence). Trimming at V came to 4 bases and at J to 2 bases, leaving 13 bases not matched to a gene. This CDR3 spans 18 amino acids. CDR3 DNA sequence: TGTGCCTGGACCCCGGGACTAGCGGCGACCCTGGCCTACAATGAGCAGTTCTTC. It specifies CAWTPGLAATLAYNEQFF.

This clone was counted once. The chain combines TRBV6-1 with TRBJ2-1, with 8 bases fitting TRBD2. CDR3 size: 14 residues. Germline loops: CDR1 MNHNS, CDR2 SASEGT. V trimming: 11 bases; J trimming: 7 bases; junction bases outside the gene matches: 13. CDR3 DNA sequence: TGTGCCTCGCTCCCGGTAGGCGGGAGGAATGAGCAGTTCTTC. Its protein is CASLPVGGRNEQFF.

This clone was found once. This sequence joins TRBV9 and TRBJ1-2, with D unclear. In germline, CDR1 is SGDLS, CDR2 YYNGEE. V lost 3 bases to trimming and J lost 0 bases, with 18 bases between them. The length of the CDR3 is 17 residues. The CDR3 reads CASSEGLGGLTNYGYTF. The CDR3 nucleotides read TGTGCCAGCAGCGAGGGCCTTGGAGGGCTGACTAACTATGGCTACACCTTC.

This chain connects TRBV29-1 to TRBJ1-2, with 8 bases matching TRBD1. J lost 1 base, V lost 6 bases, and 10 bases had no gene match. Germline assignment: CDR1 SQVTM and CDR2 ANQGSEA. CDR3 length equals 15 residues. The CDR3 DNA sequence: TGCAGCGTAGGGGACAGGTTCACCGGTAACTATGGCTACACCTTC. It codes for CSVGDRFTGNYGYTF.

The chain carries TRBV5-6 and TRBJ2-7; D ambiguous. The germline V and J ends were trimmed by 0 bases and 0 bases, with 4 bases remaining between them. The CDR3 is 13 residues long. From germline, CDR1 is SGHDT and CDR2 YYEEEE. The CDR3 DNA is TGTGCCAGCAGCTTGGGGAGCTCCTACGAGCAGTACTTC. Translating it yields CASSLGSSYEQYF. Supplemented by reference TRBV5-6 and TRBJ2-7, the full variable domain reads DAGVTQSPTHLIKTRGQQVTLRCSPKSGHDTVSWYQQALGQGPQFIFQYYEEEERQRGNFPDRFSGHQFPNYSSELNVNALLLGDSALYLCASSLGSSYEQYFGPGTRLTVT.

The rearrangement uses TRBV10-3 and TRBJ2-1, with TRBD2 matching 9 bases. This CDR3 contains 14 residues. V gave up 6 bases and J gave up 5 bases; unmatched junction bases: 5. CDR1 is ENHRY and CDR2 is SYGVKD in the germline V gene. The DNA for the CDR3 is TGTGCCATCAGAGGACTAGCGTTCGACAATGAGCAGTTCTTC. Translation: CAIRGLAFDNEQFF.

The chain combines TRBV13 with TRBJ1-3; D is undetermined. Germline V gene sequence: CDR1 PRHDT, CDR2 FYEKMQ (reference sequence). The CDR3 loop spans 15 amino acids. Trimming pared 1 base from V and 0 bases from J, leaving 7 bases between. In nucleotides, the CDR3 is TGTGCCAGCAGCTTAGTACAGAGCTCTGGAAACACCATATATTTT. Its translation: CASSLVQSSGNTIYF.

This clone was observed a handful of times. This rearrangement joins TRBV20-1 to TRBJ1-1; D gene unclear. CDR1 is DFQATT, CDR2 SNEGSKA, per germline (reference sequence). V was shortened by 6 bases and J by 4 bases, with 9 bases between the two germline ends. This CDR3 has 11 residues. The CDR3 is CSANRGTEAFF. The CDR3 DNA follows: TGCAGTGCGAACCGCGGCACTGAAGCTTTCTTT.

The chain employs TRBV6-5 and TRBJ2-1; D gene unclear. Deletions cut 4 bases from V and 7 bases from J, with 17 bases between. Per the germline V gene, CDR1 is MNHEY and CDR2 is SVGAGI. The CDR3 length is 15 residues. Here the CDR3 reads CASSSPSRPRNEQFF. The CDR3 nucleotides are TGTGCCAGCAGTTCCCCCTCGAGGCCTCGAAATGAGCAGTTCTTC.

This chain joins TRBV5-6 and TRBJ2-1, with TRBD1 as a possible D gene (6 bases). The CDR3 extends over 16 amino acids. Trimming shortened V by 0 bases and J by 7 bases, and 17 bases separated the two germline ends. Germline V gene sequence: CDR1 SGHDT, CDR2 YYEEEE. In DNA, the CDR3 is TGTGCCAGCAGCTTGGCCAGTACAGGGTTTGAGAATGAGCAGTTCTTC. It is translated as CASSLASTGFENEQFF.

The chain carries TRBV4-2 and TRBJ1-1; D possibly corresponds to TRBD1 (6 bases). The germline V gene has CDR1 LGHNA and CDR2 YNFKEQ. This CDR3 has 14 residues. V was cut by 3 bases and J by 6 bases, with 14 bases left in between. This chain's CDR3 is CASSHPQGWPEAFF. CDR3 sequence (DNA): TGTGCCAGCAGCCACCCACAGGGTTGGCCTGAAGCTTTCTTT.

This chain links TRBV5-4 with TRBJ2-3; 10 bases are shared with TRBD2. CDR3 length equals 15 residues. Germline V CDR1 and CDR2: SGHNT, YYREEE (reference sequence). V dropped 1 base and J dropped 2; count of bases not matched to a gene: 1. CDR3 nucleotides: TGTGCCAGCAGCTTGACTAGCGGGACCACAGATACGCAGTATTTT. Its translation is CASSLTSGTTDTQYF.

The chain joins TRBV7-3 to TRBJ2-7; the match to TRBD2 covers 15 bases. The trim removed 4 bases at V and 7 bases at J, leaving 5 bases unmatched. The germline gives CDR1 SGHTA, CDR2 FQGTGA. The CDR3 covers 15 residues. The CDR3 region is CASSSGGLAGGEQYF. DNA of the CDR3: TGTGCCAGCAGCTCGGGAGGACTAGCGGGGGGGGAGCAGTACTTC.

This chain uses TRBV7-3 with TRBJ2-1; TRBD2 matches 10 bases. There are 15 residues in the CDR3. V was clipped by 6 bases and J by 8 bases; unmatched bases: 10. Germline V lookup: CDR1 SGHTA, CDR2 FQGTGA. The DNA for the CDR3 is TGTGCCAGCAGACAAGGGGGGCTAGCGGGAGATGAGCAGTTCTTC. Translated: CASRQGGLAGDEQFF.

The chain uses TRBV7-9 and TRBJ1-5; perhaps TRBD1 as D (6 bases). This CDR3 spans 14 amino acids. V was shortened by 4 bases and J by 1 base, with 8 bases between the two germline ends. CDR1 and CDR2 (germline): SEHNR, FQNEAQ (reference sequence). The CDR3: CASSSTGSNQPQHF. In nucleotides, the CDR3 is TGTGCCAGCAGCTCGACAGGAAGCAATCAGCCCCAGCATTTT.